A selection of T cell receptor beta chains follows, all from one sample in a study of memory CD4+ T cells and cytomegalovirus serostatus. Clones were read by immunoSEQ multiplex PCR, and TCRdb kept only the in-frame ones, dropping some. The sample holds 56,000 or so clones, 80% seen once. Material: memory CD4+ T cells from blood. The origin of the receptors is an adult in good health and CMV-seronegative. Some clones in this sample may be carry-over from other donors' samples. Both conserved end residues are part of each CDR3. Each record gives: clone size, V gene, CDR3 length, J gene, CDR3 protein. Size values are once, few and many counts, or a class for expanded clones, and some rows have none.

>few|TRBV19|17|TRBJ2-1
CASSIVGWRDRANEQFF
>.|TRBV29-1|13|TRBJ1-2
CSVEAVRGGGYTF
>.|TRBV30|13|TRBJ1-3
CAWTRRSGNTIYF
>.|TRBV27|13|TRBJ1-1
CASSVTLSTEAFF
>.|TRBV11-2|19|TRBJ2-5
CASSRRGLAIINSQETQYF
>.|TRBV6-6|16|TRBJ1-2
CASSYVQGAGGYGYTF
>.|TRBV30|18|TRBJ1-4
CAWGHYITGYTTNEKLFF
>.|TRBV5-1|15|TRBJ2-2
CASSLATVENGELFF
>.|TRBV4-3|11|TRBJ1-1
CASSQGTEAFF
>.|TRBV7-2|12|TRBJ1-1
CASSLGSLSAFF
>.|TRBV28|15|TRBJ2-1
CASVQGGTDYNEQFF
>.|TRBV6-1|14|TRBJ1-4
CASRVHSSNEKLFF
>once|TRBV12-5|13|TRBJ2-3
CASGPHGTDTQYF
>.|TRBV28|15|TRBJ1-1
CASSSTGSMNTEAFF
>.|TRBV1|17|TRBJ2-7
CTSSQDRVGINFYEQYF
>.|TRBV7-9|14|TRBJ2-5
CASREGTVQETQYF
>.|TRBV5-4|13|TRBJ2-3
CASSWTDTDTQYF
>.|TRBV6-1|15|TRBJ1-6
CASSEVGADNSPLHF
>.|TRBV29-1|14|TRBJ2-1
CSGALAGPYNEQFF
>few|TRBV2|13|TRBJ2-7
CASSGVGDIEQYF
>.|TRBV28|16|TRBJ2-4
CASSPRLARAKNIQYF
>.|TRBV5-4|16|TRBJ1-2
CASSIPGTGVVYGYTF
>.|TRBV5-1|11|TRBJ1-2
CASSLAGGYTF
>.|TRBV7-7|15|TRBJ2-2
CASSLTTGNTGELFF
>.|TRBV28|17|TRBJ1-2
CASTLRTGRSGLGGYTF
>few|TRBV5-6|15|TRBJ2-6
CASSLMEGVANVLTF
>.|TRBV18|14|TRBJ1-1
CASSPAVTGVSAFF
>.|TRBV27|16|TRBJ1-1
CASSFDRGQPNTEAFF
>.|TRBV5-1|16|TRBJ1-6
CASSILPGGLDSPLHF
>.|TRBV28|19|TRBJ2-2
CASSLPLRASGGRAGELFF
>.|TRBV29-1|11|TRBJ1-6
CSAGPYSPLHF
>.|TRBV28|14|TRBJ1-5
CASSITGANQPQHF
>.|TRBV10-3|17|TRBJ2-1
CAISPTGPGGAYNEQFF
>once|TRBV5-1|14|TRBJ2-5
CASGALAGGETQYF
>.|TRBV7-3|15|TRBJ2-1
CASSRTSGRIEEQFF
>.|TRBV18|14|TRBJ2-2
CASSPAARTGELFF
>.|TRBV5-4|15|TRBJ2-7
CASSLDLAGTYEQYF
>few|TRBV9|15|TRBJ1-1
CASSVDEGVWTEAFF
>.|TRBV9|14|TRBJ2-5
CASSVAGWQETQYF
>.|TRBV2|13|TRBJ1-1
CASSGGENTEAFF
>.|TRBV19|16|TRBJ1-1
CARLHSRGGKNTEAFF
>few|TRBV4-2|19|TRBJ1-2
CASSQDVGQGTLTNYGYTF
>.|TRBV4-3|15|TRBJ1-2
CASSPPVRGGYGYTF
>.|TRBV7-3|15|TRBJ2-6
CASSPGYSGANVLTF
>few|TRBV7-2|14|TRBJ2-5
CASSLNGGRETQYF
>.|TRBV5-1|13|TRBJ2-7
CASSLDPRREQYF
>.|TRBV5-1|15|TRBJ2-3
CASSLNRGSTDTQYF
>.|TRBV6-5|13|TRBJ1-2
CASSYAGHYGYTF
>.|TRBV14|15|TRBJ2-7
CASSAPGQGIYEQYF
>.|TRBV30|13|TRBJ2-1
CAWSGQDYNEQFF
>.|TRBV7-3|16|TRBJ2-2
CASSLAASGRTGELFF
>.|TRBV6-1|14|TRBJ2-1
CASRHSGDFNEQFF
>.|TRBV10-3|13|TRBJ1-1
CATHGTDDTEAFF